This T cell receptor (beta chain) was sequenced during a study of a mutant IDH1 vaccine in newly diagnosed glioma. Study at large: Eight vaccinations reached patients in weeks 1, 3, 5, 7, 11, 15, 19 and 23. Vaccination was launched 4-6 weeks after radiotherapy alone, or with temozolomide cycles.

This clone was seen once. The antigen remains unidentified. Libraries were prepared by immunoSEQ multiplex PCR; TCRdb keeps only in-frame clonotypes and omits some of them. The sample consists of about 54,000 clones, around 80% of them appearing once. Unmatched junction bases numbered 2, after V lost 0 bases and J lost 1 base. This CDR3 is 15 amino acids long. Germline values: CDR1 SGHRS, CDR2 YFSETQ. The time point is: week 5, during vaccination. Every vaccine dose comprised 300 ug of mutant IDH1 20-mer peptide plus topical imiquimod. Newly diagnosed WHO grade 3 or 4 IDH1-mutant, ATRX-lost astrocytomas were identified in the donors. General study findings and limits: Any relationship between pseudoprogression and changes in top peripheral T cell clonotypes seemed absent.

This sample comprised PBMCs, obtained from a glioma patient whose treatment included an IDH1 peptide vaccine. This sequence originates from a young man with glioma. This rearrangement joins TRBV5-1 to TRBJ2-3; 7 bases fit TRBD1. As DNA, the CDR3 is TGCGCCAGCAGCTTGGACAGGGGTGGCACAGATACGCAGTATTTT. Amino acids: CASSLDRGGTDTQYF.